This TCR beta chain was found in a study of regulatory T cells in long-lasting Graves disease. Time point: newly diagnosed GD, antithyroid drugs for less than 3 months. With RNA extracted from PBMCs as input, the TCR library was made. CDR3 regions were amplified by Arm-PCR using iRepertoire HTBI primers to build TCR beta libraries. TCRdb passed the multiplex PCR reads through MiXCR, listing each CDR3 protein once. The sample records 350,000 to 400,000 distinct CDR3 sequences, under 20% being singletons. This clonotype was counted many times. The same sample was also used in a study of T cells in Graves' hyperthyroidism and ophthalmopathy.

The source of this sequence is a woman under 30 with Graves disease. The specimen was peripheral blood mononuclear cells (PBMCs), collected at new diagnosis, from a patient treated with antithyroid drugs.

The DNA of the CDR3 is TGTGCCAGCAGCGGGGACCTAAAAGACGAGCAGTACTTC. Residues: CASSGDLKDEQYF. The rearrangement uses TRBV7-2 and TRBJ2-7, with D perhaps TRBD1 or TRBD2 (5 bases each). V was shortened by 5 bases and J by 5 bases, with 13 bases between the two germline ends. CDR3 size: 13 residues. The V gene's germline CDR1 is SGHTA and CDR2 FQGNSA.